The 8 T cell receptor beta chains given below trace back to one sample, sequenced in a study of blood T cell repertoires in COVID-19. Profiling relied on immunoSEQ multiplex PCR, and the TCRdb table lists in-frame clones only, not all of them. The sample lists 300,000 to 450,000 clones, approximately 89% seen once, with 3.9% in the top ten. Sample: peripheral blood. Source of these receptors: a woman aged 55-69 years with COVID-19, enrolled during active disease.

The rearrangement uses TRBV2 and TRBJ1-2; tentatively, D is TRBD1 (5 bases). This CDR3 region has 14 residues. Germline V lookup: CDR1 SNHLY, CDR2 FYNNEI. The V and J ends lost 4 bases and 5 bases respectively, with 14 bases between them. CDR3 sequence reads: CASSAQGYSYGYTF. The CDR3 DNA reads TGTGCCAGCAGTGCCCAGGGATATTCTTATGGCTACACCTTC.

The chain employs TRBV19 and TRBJ1-1; D call uncertain. Germline loops: CDR1 LNHDA, CDR2 SQIVND (reference sequence). With 5 bases removed from V and 5 bases from J, the gap between germline ends came to 21 bases. There are 16 residues in the CDR3. This chain's CDR3 is CASSDPGGPGMTEAFF. CDR3 nucleotides: TGTGCCAGTAGTGACCCAGGAGGGCCCGGGATGACTGAAGCTTTCTTT. The full variable domain, with the rest looked up from reference TRBV19 and TRBJ1-1, is DGGITQSPKYLFRKEGQNVTLSCEQNLNHDAMYWYRQDPGQGLRLIYYSQIVNDFQKGDIAEGYSVSREKKESFPLTVTSAQKNPTAFYLCASSDPGGPGMTEAFFGQGTRLTVV.

The chain joins TRBV6-5 to TRBJ1-2; possibly TRBD1 for D (5 bases). Between the trimmed V and J ends, which lost 6 bases and 1 base, there was a span of 9 bases. Per germline, CDR1 MNHEY and CDR2 SVGAGI. The CDR3 is made up of 13 amino acids. CDR3 in amino acids: CASSQGDNYGYTF. The DNA of the CDR3 is TGTGCCAGCAGCCAAGGGGATAACTATGGCTACACCTTC.

The chain has TRBV9 and TRBJ1-2; possibly TRBD1 for D (6 bases). V shed 3 bases and J shed 4 bases, with 16 bases lying between them. CDR1 is SGDLS, CDR2 YYNGEE, per germline. This CDR3 spans 15 amino acids. The CDR3 spells CASSGYRDRGYGYTF. CDR3 coding DNA: TGTGCCAGCAGCGGGTACAGGGATAGGGGCTATGGCTACACCTTC.

V is TRBV6-2 or TRBV6-3 and J is TRBJ1-5; 7 positions agree with TRBD1. Germline assignment: CDR1 MNHEY and CDR2 SVGEGT. This CDR3 has 14 residues. With 5 bases clipped from V and 9 bases from J, the junction kept 10 bases outside the gene matches. CDR3 amino acids: CASSPPDRPGPQHF. The CDR3 region has the DNA TGTGCCAGCAGTCCCCCGGACAGGCCAGGGCCCCAGCATTTT.

Turning to this clone: At one end, the junction sequence differs from germline, possibly due to a read error. The chain's CDR3 is CASSVAGYPPSF. The DNA for the CDR3 is TGTGCCAGCAGCGTAGCAGGGTACCCCCCTTCCTTC. The V call is TRBV9, the J call TRBJ2-7; D is possibly TRBD1 (5 bases). Germline CDR1 SGDLS, CDR2 YYNGEE. This CDR3 region has 12 residues.

This chain uses TRBV5-1 with TRBJ1-2; weak D call: TRBD1 (5 bases). Per germline, CDR1 SGHRS and CDR2 YFSETQ. The CDR3 runs 17 residues. V dropped 4 bases and J dropped 6 bases, with 25 bases sitting between them. This chain's CDR3 is CASSHEGGGAVSHGYTF. CDR3 DNA sequence: TGCGCCAGCAGCCATGAGGGAGGAGGGGCCGTTAGTCATGGCTACACCTTC.

The chain carries TRBV27 and TRBJ1-2, with D tentatively TRBD1 (5 bases). The CDR3 sequence is 15 residues long. The germline V gene encodes CDR1 MNHEY and CDR2 SMNVEV (reference sequence). The V end lost 4 bases, the J end lost 4 bases, and 16 bases lay between the germline ends. CDR3 sequence reads: CASSSDTSLGYGYTF. CDR3 nucleotide sequence: TGTGCCAGCAGTTCGGACACTTCCCTAGGCTATGGCTACACCTTC.